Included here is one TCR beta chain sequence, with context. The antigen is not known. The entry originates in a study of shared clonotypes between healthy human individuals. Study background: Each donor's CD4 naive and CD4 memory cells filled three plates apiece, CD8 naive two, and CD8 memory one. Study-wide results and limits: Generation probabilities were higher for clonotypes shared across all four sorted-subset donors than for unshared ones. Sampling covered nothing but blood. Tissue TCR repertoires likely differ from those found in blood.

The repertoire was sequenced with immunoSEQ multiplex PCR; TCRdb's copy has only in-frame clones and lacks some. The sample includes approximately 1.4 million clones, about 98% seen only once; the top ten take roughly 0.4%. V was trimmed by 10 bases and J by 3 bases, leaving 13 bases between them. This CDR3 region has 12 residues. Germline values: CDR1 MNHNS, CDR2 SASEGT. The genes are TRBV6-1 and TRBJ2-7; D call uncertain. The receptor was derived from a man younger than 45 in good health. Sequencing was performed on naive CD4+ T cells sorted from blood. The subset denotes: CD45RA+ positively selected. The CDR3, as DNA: TGTGCCACCGACACCCCCGACTACGAGCAGTACTTC. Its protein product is CATDTPDYEQYF.